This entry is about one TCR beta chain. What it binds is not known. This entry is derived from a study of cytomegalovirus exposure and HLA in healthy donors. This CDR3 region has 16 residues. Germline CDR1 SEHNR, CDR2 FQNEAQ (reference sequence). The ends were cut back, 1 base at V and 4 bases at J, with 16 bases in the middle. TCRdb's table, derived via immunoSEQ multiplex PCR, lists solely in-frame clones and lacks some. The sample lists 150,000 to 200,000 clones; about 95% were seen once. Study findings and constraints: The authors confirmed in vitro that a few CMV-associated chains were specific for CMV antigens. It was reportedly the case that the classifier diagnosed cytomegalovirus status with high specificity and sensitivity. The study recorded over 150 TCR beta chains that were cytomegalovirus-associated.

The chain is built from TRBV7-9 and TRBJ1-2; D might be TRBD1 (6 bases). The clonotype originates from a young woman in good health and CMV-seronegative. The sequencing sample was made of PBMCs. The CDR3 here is CASSLVGALEGYGYTF. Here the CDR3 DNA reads TGTGCCAGCAGCTTAGTGGGGGCTCTCGAGGGCTATGGCTACACCTTC.